This TCR beta chain emerged from a study of cytomegalovirus exposure and HLA in healthy donors. Use of 60 Vbeta and 13 Jbeta primers characterized the PCR. TCRdb keeps only in-frame clones here, not all; method: immunoSEQ multiplex PCR. The data contain some 150,000 clones, more than 75% of them singletons. As for this clone: Its antigen is unknown.

Study-wide results and limits: V- and J-gene trimming of TCR beta was linked (in a later analysis) to a missense DCLRE1C variant. Segments of the TCR beta V type were, in most cases, productive about 90% or about 30% of the time in an earlier analysis.

Source material: PBMCs. This TCR was sampled from a woman aged 25 to 39 in good health and CMV-seronegative.

CDR3 in amino acids: CASRPQGAVDTQYF. In nucleotides, the CDR3 is TGTGCCAGCAGACCACAGGGGGCCGTAGATACGCAGTATTTT. The V gene is TRBV2, the J gene TRBJ2-3, with TRBD1 matching over 9 bases. Looked up from germline, CDR1 is SNHLY and CDR2 is FYNNEI. V lost 6 bases to trimming and J lost 5 bases; unmatched junction nucleotides: 6. CDR3 length: 14 amino acids.